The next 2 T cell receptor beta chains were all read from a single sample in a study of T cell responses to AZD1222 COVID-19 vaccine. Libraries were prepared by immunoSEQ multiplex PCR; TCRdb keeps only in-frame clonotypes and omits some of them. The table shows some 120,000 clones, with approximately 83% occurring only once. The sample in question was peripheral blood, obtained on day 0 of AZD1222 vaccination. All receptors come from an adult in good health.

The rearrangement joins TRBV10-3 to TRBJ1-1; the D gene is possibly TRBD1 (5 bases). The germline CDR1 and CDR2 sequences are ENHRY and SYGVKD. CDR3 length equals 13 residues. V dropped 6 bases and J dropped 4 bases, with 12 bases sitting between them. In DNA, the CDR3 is TGTGCCATCAGCCCCGGGGGACTCACTGAAGCTTTCTTT. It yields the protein CAISPGGLTEAFF.

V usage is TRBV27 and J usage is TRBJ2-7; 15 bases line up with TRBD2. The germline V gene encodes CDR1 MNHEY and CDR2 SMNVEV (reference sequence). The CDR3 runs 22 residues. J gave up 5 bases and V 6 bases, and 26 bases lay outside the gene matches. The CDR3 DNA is TGTGCCAGCAGCCCTAACCCGCTCCCGGGACTAGCGGGAGGACCAGGGGGGAACGAGCAGTACTTC. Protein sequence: CASSPNPLPGLAGGPGGNEQYF.